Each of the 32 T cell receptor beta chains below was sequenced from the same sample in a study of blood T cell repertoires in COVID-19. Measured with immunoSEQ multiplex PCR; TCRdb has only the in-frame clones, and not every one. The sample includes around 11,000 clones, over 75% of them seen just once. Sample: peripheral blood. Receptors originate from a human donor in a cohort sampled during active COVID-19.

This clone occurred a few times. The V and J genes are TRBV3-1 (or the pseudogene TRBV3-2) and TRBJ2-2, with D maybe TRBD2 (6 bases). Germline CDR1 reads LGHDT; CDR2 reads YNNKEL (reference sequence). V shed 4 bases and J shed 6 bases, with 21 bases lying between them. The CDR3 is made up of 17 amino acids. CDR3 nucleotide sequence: TGTGCCAGCAGCCCGGTCAGGGCCCGGGACTTCGCCGGGGAGCTGTTTTTT. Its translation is CASSPVRARDFAGELFF.

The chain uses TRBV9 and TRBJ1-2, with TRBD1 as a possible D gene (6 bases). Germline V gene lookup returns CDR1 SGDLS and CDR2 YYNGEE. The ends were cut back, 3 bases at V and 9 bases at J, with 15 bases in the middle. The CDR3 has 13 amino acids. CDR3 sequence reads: CASSDPSGGRYTF. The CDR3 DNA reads TGTGCCAGCAGCGACCCTTCGGGGGGCCGCTACACCTTC. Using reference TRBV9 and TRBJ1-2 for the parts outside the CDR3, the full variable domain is DSGVTQTPKHLITATGQRVTLRCSPRSGDLSVYWYQQSLDQGLQFLIQYYNGEERAKGNILERFSAQQFPDLHSELNLSSLELGDSALYFCASSDPSGGRYTFGSGTRLTVV.

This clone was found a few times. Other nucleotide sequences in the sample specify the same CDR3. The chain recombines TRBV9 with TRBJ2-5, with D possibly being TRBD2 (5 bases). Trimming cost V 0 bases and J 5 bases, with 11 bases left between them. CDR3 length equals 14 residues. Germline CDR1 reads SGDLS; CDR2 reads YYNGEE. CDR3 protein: CASSVEASRETQYF. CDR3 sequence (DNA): TGTGCCAGCAGCGTAGAGGCTAGCAGGGAGACCCAGTACTTC.

The CDR3 loop is CATSRDVFSGSPVDTQYF. The CDR3 nucleotides are TGTGCCACCAGCAGAGATGTTTTTAGCGGGAGCCCCGTAGATACGCAGTATTTT. The chain is built from TRBV15 and TRBJ2-3, with 9 bases that match TRBD2. Trimming at V came to 0 bases and at J to 5 bases, leaving 12 bases not matched to a gene. Germline CDR1 LNHNV, CDR2 YYDKDF (reference sequence). The CDR3 is made up of 18 amino acids. The complete variable domain, with remaining parts taken from reference TRBV15 and TRBJ2-3, reads DAMVIQNPRYQVTQFGKPVTLSCSQTLNHNVMYWYQQKSSQAPKLLFHYYDKDFNNEADTPDNFQSRRPNTSFCFLDIRSPGLGDTAMYLCATSRDVFSGSPVDTQYFGPGTRLTVL.

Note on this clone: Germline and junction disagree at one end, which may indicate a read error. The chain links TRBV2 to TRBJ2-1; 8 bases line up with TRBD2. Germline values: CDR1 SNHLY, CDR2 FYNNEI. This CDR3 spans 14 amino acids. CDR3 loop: CASSEERGGSVGLF. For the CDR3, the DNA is TGTGCCAGCAGTGAAGAACGGGGGGGGTCTGTGGGCCTCTTC.

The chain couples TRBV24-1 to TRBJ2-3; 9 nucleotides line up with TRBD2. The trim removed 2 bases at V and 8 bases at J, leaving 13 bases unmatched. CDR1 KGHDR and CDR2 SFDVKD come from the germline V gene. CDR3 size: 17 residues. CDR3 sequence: CATSDSRRGLATSTQYF. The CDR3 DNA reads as TGTGCCACCAGTGATTCCCGCAGGGGACTAGCCACTTCTACGCAGTATTTT.

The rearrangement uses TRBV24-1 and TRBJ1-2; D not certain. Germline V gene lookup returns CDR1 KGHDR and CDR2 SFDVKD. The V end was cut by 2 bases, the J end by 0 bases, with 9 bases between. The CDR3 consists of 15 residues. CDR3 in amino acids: CATSDSFGANYGYTF. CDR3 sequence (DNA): TGTGCCACCAGTGATTCCTTCGGAGCTAACTATGGCTACACCTTC.

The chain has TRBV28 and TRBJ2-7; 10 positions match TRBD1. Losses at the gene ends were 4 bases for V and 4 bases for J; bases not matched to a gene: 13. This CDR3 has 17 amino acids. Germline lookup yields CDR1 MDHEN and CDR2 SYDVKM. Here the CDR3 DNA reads TGTGCCAGCAGTTCGGACAGGGGGAGAACCCCCTGGTACGAGCAGTACTTC. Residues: CASSSDRGRTPWYEQYF.

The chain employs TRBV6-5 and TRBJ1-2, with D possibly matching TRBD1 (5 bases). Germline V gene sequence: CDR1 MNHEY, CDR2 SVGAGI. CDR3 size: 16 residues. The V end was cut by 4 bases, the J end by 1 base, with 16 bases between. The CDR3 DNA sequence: TGTGCCAGCAGTTTAAAAGGGGCCCGCATTAACTATGGCTACACCTTC. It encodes CASSLKGARINYGYTF.

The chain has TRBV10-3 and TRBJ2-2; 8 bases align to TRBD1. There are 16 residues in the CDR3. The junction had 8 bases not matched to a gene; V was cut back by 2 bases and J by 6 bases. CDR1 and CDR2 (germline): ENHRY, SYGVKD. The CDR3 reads CAISETGTGMAGELFF. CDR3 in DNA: TGTGCCATCAGTGAGACCGGGACAGGAATGGCCGGGGAGCTGTTTTTT.

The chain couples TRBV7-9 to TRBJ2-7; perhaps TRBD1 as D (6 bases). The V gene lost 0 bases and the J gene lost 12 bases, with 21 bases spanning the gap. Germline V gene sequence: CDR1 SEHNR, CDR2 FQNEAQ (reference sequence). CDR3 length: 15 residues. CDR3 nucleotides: TGTGCCAGCAGCTTAGCGCTGAGCGGACAGTTAACCCCGTACTTC. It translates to CASSLALSGQLTPYF.

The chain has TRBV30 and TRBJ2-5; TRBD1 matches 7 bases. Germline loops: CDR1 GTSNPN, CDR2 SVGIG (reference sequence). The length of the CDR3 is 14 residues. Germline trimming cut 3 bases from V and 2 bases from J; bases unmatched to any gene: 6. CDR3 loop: CAWSLGTAQETQYF. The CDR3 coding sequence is TGTGCCTGGAGCCTCGGGACAGCTCAAGAGACCCAGTACTTC.

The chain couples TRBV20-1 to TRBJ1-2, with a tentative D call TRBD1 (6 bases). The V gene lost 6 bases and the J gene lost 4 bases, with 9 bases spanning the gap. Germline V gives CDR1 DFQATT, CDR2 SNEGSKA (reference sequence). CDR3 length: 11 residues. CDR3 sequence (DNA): TGCAGTGCCAGGGACATCTATGGCTACACCTTC. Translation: CSARDIYGYTF.

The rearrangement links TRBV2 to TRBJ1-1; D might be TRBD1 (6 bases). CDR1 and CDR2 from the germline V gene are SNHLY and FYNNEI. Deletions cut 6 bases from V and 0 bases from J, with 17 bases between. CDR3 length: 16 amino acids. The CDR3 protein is CASSLALTGVNTEAFF. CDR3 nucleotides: TGTGCCAGCAGCCTCGCGCTGACAGGAGTGAACACTGAAGCTTTCTTT.

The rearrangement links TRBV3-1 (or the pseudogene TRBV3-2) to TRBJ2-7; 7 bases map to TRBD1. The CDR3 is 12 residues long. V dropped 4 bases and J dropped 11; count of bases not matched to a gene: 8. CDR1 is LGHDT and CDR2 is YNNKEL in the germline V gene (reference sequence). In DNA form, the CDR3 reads TGTGCCAGCAGCCCTCGGACAGGATCGGAGTACTTC. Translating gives CASSPRTGSEYF.

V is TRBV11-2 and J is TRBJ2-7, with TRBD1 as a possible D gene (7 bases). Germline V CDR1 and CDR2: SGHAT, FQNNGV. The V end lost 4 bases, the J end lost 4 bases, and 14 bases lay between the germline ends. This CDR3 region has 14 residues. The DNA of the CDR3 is TGTGCCAGCAGCTCAGGGGGGAGCAGTTACGAGCAGTACTTC. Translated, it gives CASSSGGSSYEQYF.

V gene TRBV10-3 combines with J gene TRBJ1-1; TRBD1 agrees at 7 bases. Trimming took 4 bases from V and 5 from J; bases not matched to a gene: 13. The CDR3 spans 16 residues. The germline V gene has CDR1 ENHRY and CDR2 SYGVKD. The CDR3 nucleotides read TGTGCCATCAGTGGAGGGGGCTCTTTCCTCAGGACTGAAGCTTTCTTT. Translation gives CAISGGGSFLRTEAFF.

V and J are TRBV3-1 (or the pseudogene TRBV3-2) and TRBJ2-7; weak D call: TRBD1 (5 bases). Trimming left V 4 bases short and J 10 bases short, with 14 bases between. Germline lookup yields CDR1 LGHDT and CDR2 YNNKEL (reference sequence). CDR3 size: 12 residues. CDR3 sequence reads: CASSRGKDSQYF. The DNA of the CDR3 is TGTGCCAGCAGCCGCGGCAAAGACAGTCAGTACTTC.

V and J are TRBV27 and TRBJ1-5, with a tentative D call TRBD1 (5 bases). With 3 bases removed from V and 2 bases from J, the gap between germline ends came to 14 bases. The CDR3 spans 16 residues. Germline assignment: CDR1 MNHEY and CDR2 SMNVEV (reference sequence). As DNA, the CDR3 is TGTGCCAGCAGTTTCATTTCAGGGAATGGCAATCAGCCCCAGCATTTT. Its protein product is CASSFISGNGNQPQHF.

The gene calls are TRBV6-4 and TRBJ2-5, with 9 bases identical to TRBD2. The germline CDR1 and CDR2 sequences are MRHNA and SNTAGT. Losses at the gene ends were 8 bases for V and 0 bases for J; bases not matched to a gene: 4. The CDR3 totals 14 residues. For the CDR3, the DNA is TGTGCCAGCGAGATAGCGGGGGACCAAGAGACCCAGTACTTC. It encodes CASEIAGDQETQYF.

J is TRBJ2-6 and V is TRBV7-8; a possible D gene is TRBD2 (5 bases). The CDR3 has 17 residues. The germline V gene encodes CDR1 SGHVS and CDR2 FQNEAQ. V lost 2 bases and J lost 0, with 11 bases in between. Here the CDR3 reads CASSLRGESSGANVLTF. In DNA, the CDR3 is TGTGCCAGCAGCTTACGTGGGGAGAGCTCTGGGGCCAACGTCCTGACTTTC.

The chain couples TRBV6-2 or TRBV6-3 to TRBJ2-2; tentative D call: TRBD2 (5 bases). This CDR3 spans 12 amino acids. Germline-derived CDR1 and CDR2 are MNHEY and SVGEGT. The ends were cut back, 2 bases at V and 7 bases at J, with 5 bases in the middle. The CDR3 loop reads CASSYGSGELFF. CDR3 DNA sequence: TGTGCCAGCAGTTACGGGAGCGGGGAGCTGTTTTTT.

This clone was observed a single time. This CDR3 is CASSSYSSYEQYF. CDR3 bases: TGTGCCAGCAGTTCCTACAGTTCCTACGAGCAGTACTTC. V is TRBV12-3 or TRBV12-4 and J is TRBJ2-7; unclear D gene. The V end lost 4 bases, the J end lost 1 base, and 8 bases lay between the germline ends. This CDR3 comprises 13 residues.

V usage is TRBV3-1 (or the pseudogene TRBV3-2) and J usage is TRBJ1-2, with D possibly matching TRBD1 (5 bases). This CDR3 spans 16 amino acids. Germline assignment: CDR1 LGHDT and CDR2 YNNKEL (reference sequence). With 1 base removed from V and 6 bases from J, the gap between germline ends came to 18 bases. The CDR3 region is CASSQAGGGEGHGYTF. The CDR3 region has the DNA TGTGCCAGCAGCCAAGCGGGTGGAGGGGAAGGTCATGGCTACACCTTC.

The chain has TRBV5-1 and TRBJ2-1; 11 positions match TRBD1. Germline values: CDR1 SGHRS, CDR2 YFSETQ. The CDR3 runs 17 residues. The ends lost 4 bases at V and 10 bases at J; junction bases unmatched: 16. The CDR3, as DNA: TGCGCCAGCAGCGCCTGGGCGTCGGACAGGGGGCGTAAAGAGCAGTTCTTC. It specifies CASSAWASDRGRKEQFF. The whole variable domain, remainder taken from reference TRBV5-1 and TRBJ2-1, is KAGVTQTPRYLIKTRGQQVTLSCSPISGHRSVSWYQQTPGQGLQFLFEYFSETQRNKGNFPGRFSGRQFSNSRSEMNVSTLELGDSALYLCASSAWASDRGRKEQFFGPGTRLTVL.

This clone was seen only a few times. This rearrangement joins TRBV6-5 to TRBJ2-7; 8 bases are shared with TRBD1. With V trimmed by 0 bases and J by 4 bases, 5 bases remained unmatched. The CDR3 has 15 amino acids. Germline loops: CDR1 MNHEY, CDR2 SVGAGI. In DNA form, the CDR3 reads TGTGCCAGCAGTTACTCGGGACAGGCCGAATACGAGCAGTACTTC. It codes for CASSYSGQAEYEQYF.

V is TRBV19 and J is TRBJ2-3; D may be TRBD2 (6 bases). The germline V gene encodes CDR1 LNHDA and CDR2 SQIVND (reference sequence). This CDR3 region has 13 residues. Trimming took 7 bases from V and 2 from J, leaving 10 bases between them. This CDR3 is CASNIAVTDTQYF. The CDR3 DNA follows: TGTGCCAGTAACATAGCGGTCACAGATACGCAGTATTTT. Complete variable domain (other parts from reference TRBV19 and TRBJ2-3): DGGITQSPKYLFRKEGQNVTLSCEQNLNHDAMYWYRQDPGQGLRLIYYSQIVNDFQKGDIAEGYSVSREKKESFPLTVTSAQKNPTAFYLCASNIAVTDTQYFGPGTRLTVL.

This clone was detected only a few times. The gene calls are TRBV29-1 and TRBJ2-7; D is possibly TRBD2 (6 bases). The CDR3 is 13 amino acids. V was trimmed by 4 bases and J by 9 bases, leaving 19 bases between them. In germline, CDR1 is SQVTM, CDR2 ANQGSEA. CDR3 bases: TGCAGCGTTGGTGGGCCCGGAGGGTCGGCGCAGTACTTC. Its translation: CSVGGPGGSAQYF.

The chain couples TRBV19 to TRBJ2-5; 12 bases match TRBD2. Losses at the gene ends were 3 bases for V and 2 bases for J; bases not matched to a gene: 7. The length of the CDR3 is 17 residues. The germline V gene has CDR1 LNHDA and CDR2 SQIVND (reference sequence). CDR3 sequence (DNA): TGTGCCAGTAGTATTTGGGCTAGCGGGGGGGATCAAGAGACCCAGTACTTC. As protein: CASSIWASGGDQETQYF.

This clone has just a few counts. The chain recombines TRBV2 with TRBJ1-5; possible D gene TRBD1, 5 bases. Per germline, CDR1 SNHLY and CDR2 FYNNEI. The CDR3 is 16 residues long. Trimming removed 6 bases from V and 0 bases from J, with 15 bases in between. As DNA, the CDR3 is TGTGCCAGCAGCCAGGGTGGGCCCCATAGCAATCAGCCCCAGCATTTT. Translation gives CASSQGGPHSNQPQHF.

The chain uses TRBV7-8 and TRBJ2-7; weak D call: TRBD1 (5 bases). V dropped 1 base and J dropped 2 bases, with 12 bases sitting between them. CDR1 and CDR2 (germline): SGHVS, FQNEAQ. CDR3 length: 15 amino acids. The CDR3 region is CASSLVWQGPYEQYF. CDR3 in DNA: TGTGCCAGCAGCTTAGTATGGCAGGGCCCCTACGAGCAGTACTTC.

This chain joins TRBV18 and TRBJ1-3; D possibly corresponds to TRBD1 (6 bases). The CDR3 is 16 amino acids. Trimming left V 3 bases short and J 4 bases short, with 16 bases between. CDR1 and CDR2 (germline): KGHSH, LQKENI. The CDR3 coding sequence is TGTGCCAGCTCACCCACGAATAAACAGGGAGGAAACACCATATATTTT. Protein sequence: CASSPTNKQGGNTIYF.